The clone carrying this TCR beta chain was recorded a few times. As yet, its antigen is unknown. At one boundary the junction diverges from the germline segment, which might be a read error. The CDR3 runs to 15 residues. Germline V gene data show CDR1 as LGHNA and CDR2 as YNFKEQ. Co-extraction of both nucleic acids (RNA and DNA) used roughly 18-32 mg of unsorted bulk tissue. The data belong to a study of tumor-infiltrating lymphocytes in primary liver carcinoma. Study information: Male and female patients aged 30 to 69 years made up the cohort. Every sample contained roughly 3.5 to 8 million productive TCRbeta reads, and these numbers were similar from one tissue type to another. Findings of the study overall: Found in all five tumor regions were only about 7-25% of top clones.

With a constant-region primer, TCR beta cDNA was made from around 530 ng of total RNA. Three nested multiplex PCR rounds, a slightly modified ARM-PCR method, built the TCR beta libraries. It was with TRBV1-TRBV30 forward primers and a C-beta reverse primer that the first two PCR rounds were run, at roughly 10 cycles each. TCRdb redid the calling of the multiplex PCR reads with MiXCR, one entry per CDR3 protein. The repertoire holds around 60,000 distinct CDR3 sequences, with about 65% as singletons. The V and J genes are TRBV4-2 and TRBJ2-7; D might be TRBD2 (5 bases). The material sequenced was liver tumor tissue from sampling region 4. Regarding subset: tumor region T4, right-lateral pole. This clonotype originated in a man in his forties with primary liver carcinoma and hepatitis B virus infection. The CDR3 reads CASNQDKGSGYEQYF. The DNA of the CDR3 is TGTGCCAGCAACCAAGATAAGGGAAGCGGCTACGAGCAGTACTTC.